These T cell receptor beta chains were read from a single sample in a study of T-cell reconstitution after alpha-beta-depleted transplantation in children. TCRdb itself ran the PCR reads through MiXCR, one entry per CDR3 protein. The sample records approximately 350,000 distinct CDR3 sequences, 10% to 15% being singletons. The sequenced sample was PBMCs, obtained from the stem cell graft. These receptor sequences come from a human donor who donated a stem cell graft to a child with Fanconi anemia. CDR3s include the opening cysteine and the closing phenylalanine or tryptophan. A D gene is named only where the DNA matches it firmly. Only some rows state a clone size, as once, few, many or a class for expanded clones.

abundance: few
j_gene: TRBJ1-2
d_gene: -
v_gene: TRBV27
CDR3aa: CASGDGYGYTF
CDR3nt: TGTGCCAGCGGGGACGGATATGGCTACACCTTC

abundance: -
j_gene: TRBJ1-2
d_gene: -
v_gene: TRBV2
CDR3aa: CASSEIREYGYTF
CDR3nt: TGTGCCAGCAGTGAGATAAGGGAATATGGCTACACCTTC

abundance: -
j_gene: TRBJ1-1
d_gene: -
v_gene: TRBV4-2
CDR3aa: CASSQDVRNTEAFF
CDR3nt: TGTGCCAGCAGCCAAGATGTAAGGAACACTGAAGCTTTCTTT

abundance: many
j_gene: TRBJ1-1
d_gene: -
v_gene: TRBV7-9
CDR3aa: CASSPTNTEAFF
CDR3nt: TGTGCCAGCAGCCCAACTAACACTGAAGCTTTCTTT

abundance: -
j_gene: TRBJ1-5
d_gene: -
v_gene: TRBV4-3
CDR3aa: CASSQGLRGNQPQHF
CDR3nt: TGCGCCAGCAGCCAAGGTCTCAGGGGTAATCAGCCCCAGCATTTT

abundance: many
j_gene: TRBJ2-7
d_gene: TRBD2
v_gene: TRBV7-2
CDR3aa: CASSTYGTSYEQYF
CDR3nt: TGTGCCAGCAGCACTTACGGGACTAGCTACGAGCAGTACTTC

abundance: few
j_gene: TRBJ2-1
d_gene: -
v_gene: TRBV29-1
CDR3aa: CSLLRAGNEQFF
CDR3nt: TGCAGCCTTTTAAGGGCAGGGAATGAGCAGTTCTTC

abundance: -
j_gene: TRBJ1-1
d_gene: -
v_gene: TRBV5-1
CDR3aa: CASSPDTSPGTEAFF
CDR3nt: TGCGCCAGCTCCCCAGACACGTCCCCAGGCACTGAAGCTTTCTTT

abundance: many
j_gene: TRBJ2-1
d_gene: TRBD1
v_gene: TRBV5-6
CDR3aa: CASSLVGGDYNEQFF
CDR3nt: TGTGCCAGCAGCTTGGTAGGGGGCGACTACAATGAGCAGTTCTTC

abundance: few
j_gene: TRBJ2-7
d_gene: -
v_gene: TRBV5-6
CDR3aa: CASSPEGREQYF
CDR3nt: TGTGCCAGCAGCCCGGAGGGGAGGGAGCAGTACTTC

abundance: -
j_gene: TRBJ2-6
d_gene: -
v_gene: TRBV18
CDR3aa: CASSPGDGGSGANVLTF
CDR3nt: TGTGCCAGCTCACCAGGAGATGGGGGCTCTGGGGCCAACGTCCTGACTTTC

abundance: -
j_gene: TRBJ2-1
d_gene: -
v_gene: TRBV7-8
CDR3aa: CASRYQQYNEQFF
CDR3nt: TGTGCCAGCAGATACCAACAGTACAATGAGCAGTTCTTC

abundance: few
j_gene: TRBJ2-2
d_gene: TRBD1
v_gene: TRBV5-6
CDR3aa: CASSWGSGTANTGELFF
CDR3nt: TGTGCCAGCAGCTGGGGGTCGGGGACAGCGAACACCGGGGAGCTGTTTTTT

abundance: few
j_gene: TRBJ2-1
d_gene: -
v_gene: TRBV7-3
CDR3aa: CASSLGSFSYNDQFF
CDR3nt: TGTGCCAGCAGCTTAGGTTCATTCTCCTACAATGACCAGTTCTTC

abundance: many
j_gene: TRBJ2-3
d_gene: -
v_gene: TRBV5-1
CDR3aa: CASSFGTLSTDTQYF
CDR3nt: TGCGCCAGCAGCTTTGGGACTCTTAGCACAGATACGCAGTATTTT

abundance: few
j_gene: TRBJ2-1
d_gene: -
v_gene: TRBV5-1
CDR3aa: CASSLGTLPPGNEQFF
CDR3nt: TGCGCCAGCAGCCTGGGGACCCTTCCCCCGGGCAATGAGCAGTTCTTC

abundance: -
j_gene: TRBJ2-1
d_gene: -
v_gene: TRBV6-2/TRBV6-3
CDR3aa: CATGSGTGRVNEQFF
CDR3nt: TGTGCCACCGGATCCGGGACCGGACGGGTAAATGAGCAGTTCTTC

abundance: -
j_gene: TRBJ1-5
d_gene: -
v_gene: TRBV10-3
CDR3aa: CAISESVDQPQHF
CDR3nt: TGTGCCATCAGTGAGTCTGTGGATCAGCCCCAGCATTTT

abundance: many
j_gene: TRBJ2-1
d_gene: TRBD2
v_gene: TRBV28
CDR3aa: CASSFWGSSGYNEQFF
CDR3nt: TGTGCCAGCAGTTTCTGGGGGTCTAGCGGATACAATGAGCAGTTCTTC

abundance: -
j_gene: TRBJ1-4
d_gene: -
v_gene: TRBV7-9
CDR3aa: CAISSPWGEKLFF
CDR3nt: TGTGCCATCAGCTCGCCTTGGGGTGAAAAACTGTTTTTT

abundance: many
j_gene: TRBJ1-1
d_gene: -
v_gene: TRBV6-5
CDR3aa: CASSYRQWNTEAFF
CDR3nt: TGTGCCAGCAGTTATAGACAGTGGAACACTGAAGCTTTCTTT

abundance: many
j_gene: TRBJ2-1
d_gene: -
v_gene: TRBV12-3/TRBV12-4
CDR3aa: CASSFQQGNEQFF
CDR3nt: TGTGCCAGCAGTTTCCAACAGGGAAATGAGCAGTTCTTC

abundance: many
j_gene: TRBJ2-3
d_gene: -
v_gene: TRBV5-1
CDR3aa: CASSLEFDTQYF
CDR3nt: TGCGCCAGCAGCTTGGAATTCGATACGCAGTATTTT

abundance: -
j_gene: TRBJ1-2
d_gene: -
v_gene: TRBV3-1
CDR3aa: CASSQGGVYGYTF
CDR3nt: TGTGCCAGCAGCCAAGGAGGTGTCTATGGCTACACCTTC

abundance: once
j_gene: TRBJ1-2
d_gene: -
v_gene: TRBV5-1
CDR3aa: CASSLNPSGTVVSNYGYTF
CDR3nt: TGCGCCAGCAGCCTTAATCCCTCCGGGACGGTGGTATCTAACTATGGCTACACCTTC

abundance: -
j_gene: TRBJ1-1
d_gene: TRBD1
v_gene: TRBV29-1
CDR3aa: CSVEGTGDNTEAFF
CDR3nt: TGCAGCGTTGAAGGAACAGGGGACAACACTGAAGCTTTCTTT

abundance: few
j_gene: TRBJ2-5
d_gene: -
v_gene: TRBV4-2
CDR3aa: CASSQDRLSQETQYF
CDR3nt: TGTGCCAGCAGCCAAGATCGGCTATCCCAAGAGACCCAGTACTTC

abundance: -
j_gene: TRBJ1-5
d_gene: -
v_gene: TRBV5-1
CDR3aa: CASSLAPGGHKPQHF
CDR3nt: TGCGCCAGCAGCTTGGCGCCCGGGGGGCATAAGCCCCAGCATTTT

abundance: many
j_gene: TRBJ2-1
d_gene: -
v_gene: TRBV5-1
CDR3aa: CASSLDPQGGNEQFF
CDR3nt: TGCGCCAGCAGCTTGGATCCGCAGGGCGGCAATGAGCAGTTCTTC

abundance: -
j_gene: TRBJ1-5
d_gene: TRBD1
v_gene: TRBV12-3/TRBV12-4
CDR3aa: CASRDGTVLNQPQHF
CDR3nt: TGTGCCAGCAGAGACGGGACAGTGCTCAATCAGCCCCAGCATTTT

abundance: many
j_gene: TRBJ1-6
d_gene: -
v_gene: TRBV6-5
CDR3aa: CASTLRASYNSPLHF
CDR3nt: TGTGCCAGTACACTCCGGGCCTCCTATAATTCACCCCTCCACTTT

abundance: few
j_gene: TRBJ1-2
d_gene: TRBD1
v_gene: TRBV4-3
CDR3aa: CASSQEEGAYGYTF
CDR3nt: TGCGCCAGCAGCCAGGAGGAGGGGGCGTATGGCTACACCTTC

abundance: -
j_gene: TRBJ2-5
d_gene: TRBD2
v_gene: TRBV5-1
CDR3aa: CASSLGTSGGAETQYF
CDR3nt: TGCGCCAGCAGCCTCGGGACTAGCGGGGGAGCAGAGACCCAGTACTTC

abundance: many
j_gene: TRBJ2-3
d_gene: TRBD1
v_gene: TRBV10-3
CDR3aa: CAPNRGRADTQYF
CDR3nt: TGTGCCCCAAACAGGGGGCGCGCAGATACGCAGTATTTT

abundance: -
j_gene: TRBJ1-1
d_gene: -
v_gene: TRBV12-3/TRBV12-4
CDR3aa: CASSLDSPGLTEAFF
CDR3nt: TGTGCCAGCAGTTTGGACAGTCCAGGGCTAACTGAAGCTTTCTTT

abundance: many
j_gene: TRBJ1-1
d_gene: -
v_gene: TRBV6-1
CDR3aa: CASSELWGSEAFF
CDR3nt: TGTGCCAGCAGTGAACTATGGGGTAGTGAAGCTTTCTTT

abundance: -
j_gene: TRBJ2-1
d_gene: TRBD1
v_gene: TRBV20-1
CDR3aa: CSATGTGDRDNEQFF
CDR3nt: TGCAGTGCCACAGGGACAGGGGATAGAGACAATGAGCAGTTCTTC

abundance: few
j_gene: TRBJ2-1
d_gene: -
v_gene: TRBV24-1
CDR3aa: CATSDYTDGHNEQFF
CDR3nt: TGTGCCACCAGTGATTATACGGACGGACACAATGAGCAGTTCTTC

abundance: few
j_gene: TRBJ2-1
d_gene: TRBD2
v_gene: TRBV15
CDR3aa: CATLRGGGISNEQFF
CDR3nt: TGTGCCACCCTTCGAGGCGGGGGGATTTCCAATGAGCAGTTCTTC

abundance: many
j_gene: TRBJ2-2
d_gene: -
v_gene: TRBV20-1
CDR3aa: CSARDTRSGELFF
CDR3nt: TGCAGTGCTAGAGATACGAGGAGCGGGGAGCTGTTTTTT

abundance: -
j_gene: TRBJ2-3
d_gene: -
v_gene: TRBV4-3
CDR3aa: CASSQGARTDTQYF
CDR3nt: TGCGCCAGCAGCCAAGGAGCCCGCACAGATACGCAGTATTTT

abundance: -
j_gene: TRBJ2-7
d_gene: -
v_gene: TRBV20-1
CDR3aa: CSATGPSDPYEQYF
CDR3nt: TGCAGTGCAACGGGACCGTCCGACCCCTACGAGCAGTACTTC

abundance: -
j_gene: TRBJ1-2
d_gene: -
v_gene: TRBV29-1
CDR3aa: CSVGNVYGYTF
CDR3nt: TGCAGCGTTGGTAACGTCTATGGCTACACCTTC

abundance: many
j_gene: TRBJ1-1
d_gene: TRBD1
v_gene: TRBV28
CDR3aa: CASRAGDRGGAFF
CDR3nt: TGTGCCAGTCGAGCGGGGGACAGGGGGGGAGCTTTCTTT

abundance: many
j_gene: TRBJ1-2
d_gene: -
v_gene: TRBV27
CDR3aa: CASSLTQTARLNGYTF
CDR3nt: TGTGCCAGCAGTCTTACCCAGACAGCCCGCCTCAATGGCTACACCTTC

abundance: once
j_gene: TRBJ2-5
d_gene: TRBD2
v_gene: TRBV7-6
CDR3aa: CASSPTGLRGRETQYF
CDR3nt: TGTGCCAGCAGCCCCACAGGACTGCGGGGGAGGGAGACCCAGTACTTC

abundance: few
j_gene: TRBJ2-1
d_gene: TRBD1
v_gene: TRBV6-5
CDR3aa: CASSHTGATYNEQFF
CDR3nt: TGTGCCAGCAGTCACACAGGGGCGACCTACAATGAGCAGTTCTTC

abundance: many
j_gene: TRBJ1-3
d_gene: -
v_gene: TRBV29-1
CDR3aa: CSVASSSGNTIYF
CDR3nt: TGCAGCGTCGCCTCCAGCTCTGGAAACACCATATATTTT

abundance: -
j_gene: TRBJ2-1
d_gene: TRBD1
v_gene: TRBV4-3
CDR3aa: CASSPGVAGTGDNEQFF
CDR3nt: TGCGCCAGCAGCCCCGGCGTGGCGGGGACAGGAGACAATGAGCAGTTCTTC

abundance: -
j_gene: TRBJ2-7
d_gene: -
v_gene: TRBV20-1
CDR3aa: CSAAQGVWREQYF
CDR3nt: TGCAGTGCTGCGCAGGGAGTTTGGCGCGAGCAGTACTTC

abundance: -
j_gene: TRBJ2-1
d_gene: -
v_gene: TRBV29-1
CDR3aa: CSAGEYSYNEQFF
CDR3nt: TGCAGCGCCGGGGAGTACTCCTACAATGAGCAGTTCTTC

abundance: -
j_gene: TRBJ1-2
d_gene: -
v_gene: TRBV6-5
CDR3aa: CASSYLGGVYGYTF
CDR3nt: TGTGCCAGCAGTTACCTAGGGGGGGTTTATGGCTACACCTTC